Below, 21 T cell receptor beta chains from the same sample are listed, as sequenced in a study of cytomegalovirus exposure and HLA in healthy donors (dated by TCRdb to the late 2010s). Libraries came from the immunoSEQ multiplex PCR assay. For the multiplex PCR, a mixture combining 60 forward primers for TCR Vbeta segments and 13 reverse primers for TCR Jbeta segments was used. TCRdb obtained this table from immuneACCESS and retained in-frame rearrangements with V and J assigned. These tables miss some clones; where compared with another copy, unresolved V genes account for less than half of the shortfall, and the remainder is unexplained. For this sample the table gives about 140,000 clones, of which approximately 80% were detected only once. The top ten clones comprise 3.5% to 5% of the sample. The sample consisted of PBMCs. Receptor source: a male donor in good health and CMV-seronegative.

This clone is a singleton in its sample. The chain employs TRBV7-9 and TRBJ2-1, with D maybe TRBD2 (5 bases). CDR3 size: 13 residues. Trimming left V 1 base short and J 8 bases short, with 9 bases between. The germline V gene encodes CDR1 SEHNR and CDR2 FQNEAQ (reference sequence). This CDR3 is CASSLVAGDEQFF. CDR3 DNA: TGTGCCAGCAGCTTAGTGGCCGGGGATGAGCAGTTCTTC.

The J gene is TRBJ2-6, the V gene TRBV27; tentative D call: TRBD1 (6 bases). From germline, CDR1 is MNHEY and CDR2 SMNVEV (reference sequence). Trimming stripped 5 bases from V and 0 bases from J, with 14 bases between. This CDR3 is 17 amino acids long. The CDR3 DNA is TGTGCCAGCAGTCACGACAGGATGTTCTCTGGGGCCAACGTCCTGACTTTC. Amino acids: CASSHDRMFSGANVLTF.

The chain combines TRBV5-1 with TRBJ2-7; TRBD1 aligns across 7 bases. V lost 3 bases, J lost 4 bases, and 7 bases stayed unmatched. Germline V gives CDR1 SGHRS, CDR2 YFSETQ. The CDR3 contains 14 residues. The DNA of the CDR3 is TGCGCCAGCAGCTCCACCGGGACAGCTTACGAGCAGTACTTC. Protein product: CASSSTGTAYEQYF. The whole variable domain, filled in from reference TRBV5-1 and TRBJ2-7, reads KAGVTQTPRYLIKTRGQQVTLSCSPISGHRSVSWYQQTPGQGLQFLFEYFSETQRNKGNFPGRFSGRQFSNSRSEMNVSTLELGDSALYLCASSSTGTAYEQYFGPGTRLTVT.

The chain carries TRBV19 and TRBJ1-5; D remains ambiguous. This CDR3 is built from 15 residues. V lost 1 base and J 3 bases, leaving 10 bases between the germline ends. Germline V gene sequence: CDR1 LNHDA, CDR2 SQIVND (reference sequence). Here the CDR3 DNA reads TGTGCCAGTAGTATAGTTGAGGGAGTCAATCAGCCCCAGCATTTT. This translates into CASSIVEGVNQPQHF.

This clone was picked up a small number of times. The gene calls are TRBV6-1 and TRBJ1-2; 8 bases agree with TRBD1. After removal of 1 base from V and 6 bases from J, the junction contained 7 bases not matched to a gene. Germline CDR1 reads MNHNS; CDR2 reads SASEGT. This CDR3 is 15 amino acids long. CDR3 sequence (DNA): TGTGCCAGCAGTGAAGATGCAGGGGGCATCGATGGCTACACCTTC. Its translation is CASSEDAGGIDGYTF.

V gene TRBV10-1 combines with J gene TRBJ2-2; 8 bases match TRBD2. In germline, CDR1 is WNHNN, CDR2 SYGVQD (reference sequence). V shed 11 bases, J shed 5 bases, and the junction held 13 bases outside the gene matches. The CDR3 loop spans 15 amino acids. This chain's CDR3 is CAASGGIEGTGELFF. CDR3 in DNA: TGCGCCGCGTCGGGAGGGATTGAGGGGACCGGGGAGCTGTTTTTT.

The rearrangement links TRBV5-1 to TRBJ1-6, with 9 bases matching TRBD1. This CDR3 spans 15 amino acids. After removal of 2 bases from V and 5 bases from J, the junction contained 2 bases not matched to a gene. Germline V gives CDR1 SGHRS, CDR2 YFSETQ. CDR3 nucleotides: TGCGCCAGCAGCTTCGGGGACAGGGATAATTCACCCCTCCACTTT. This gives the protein CASSFGDRDNSPLHF.

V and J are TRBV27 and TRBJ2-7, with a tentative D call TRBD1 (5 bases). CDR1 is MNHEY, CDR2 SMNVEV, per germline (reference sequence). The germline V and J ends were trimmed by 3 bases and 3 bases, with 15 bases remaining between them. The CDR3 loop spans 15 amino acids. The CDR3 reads CASSLVPRAGYEQYF. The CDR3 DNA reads TGTGCCAGCAGTTTGGTCCCCAGGGCAGGCTACGAGCAGTACTTC.

CDR3 sequence reads: CASRGLAEQGTQYF. The CDR3 nucleotides are TGTGCCAGCAGGGGACTAGCGGAGCAGGGTACGCAGTATTTT. The chain links TRBV9 to TRBJ2-3; 11 bases match TRBD2. J gave up 8 bases and V 5 bases, and 7 bases lay outside the gene matches. CDR1 SGDLS and CDR2 YYNGEE come from the germline V gene. The CDR3 is 14 residues long.

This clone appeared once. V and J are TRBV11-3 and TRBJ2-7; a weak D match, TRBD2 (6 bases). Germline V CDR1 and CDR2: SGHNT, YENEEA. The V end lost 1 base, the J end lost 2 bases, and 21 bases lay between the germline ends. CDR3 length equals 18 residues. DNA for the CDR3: TGTGCCAGCAGCTTAGCGGCTAGCGCCCGCCAGCCTACCTACGAGCAGTACTTC. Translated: CASSLAASARQPTYEQYF.

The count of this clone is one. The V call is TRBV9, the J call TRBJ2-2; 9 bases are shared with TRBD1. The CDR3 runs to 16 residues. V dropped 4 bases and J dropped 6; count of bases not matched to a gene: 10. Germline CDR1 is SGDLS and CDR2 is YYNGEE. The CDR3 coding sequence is TGTGCCAGCAGCCCGCGGGACAGGGTCTATGCCGGGGAGCTGTTTTTT. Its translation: CASSPRDRVYAGELFF.

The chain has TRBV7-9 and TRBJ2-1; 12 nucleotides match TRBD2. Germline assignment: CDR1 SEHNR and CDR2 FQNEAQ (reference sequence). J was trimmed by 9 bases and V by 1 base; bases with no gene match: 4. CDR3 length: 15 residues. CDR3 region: CASSLGGLAGLEQFF. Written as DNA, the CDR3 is TGTGCCAGCAGCTTAGGTGGACTAGCGGGACTTGAGCAGTTCTTC.

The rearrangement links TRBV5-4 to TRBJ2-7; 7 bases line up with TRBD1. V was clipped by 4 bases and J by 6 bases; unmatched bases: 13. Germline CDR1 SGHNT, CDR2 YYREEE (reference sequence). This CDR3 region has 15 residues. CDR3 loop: CASSPRQGVRSEQYF. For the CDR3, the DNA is TGTGCCAGCAGCCCCCGACAGGGTGTTCGCAGCGAGCAGTACTTC.

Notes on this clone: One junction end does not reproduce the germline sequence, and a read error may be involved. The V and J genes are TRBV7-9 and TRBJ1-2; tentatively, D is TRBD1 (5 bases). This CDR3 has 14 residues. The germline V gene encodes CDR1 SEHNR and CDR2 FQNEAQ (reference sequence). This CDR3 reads CSSSSWRGNYGYTF. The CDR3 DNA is TGTTCCAGCAGCTCGTGGCGGGGCAACTATGGCTACACCTTC.

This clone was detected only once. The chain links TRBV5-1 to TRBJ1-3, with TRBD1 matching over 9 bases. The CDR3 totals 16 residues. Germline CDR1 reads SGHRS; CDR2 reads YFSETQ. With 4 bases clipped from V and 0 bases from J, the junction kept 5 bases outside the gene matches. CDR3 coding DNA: TGCGCCAGCAGCCCGGGACAGGGAAACTCTGGAAACACCATATATTTT. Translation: CASSPGQGNSGNTIYF.

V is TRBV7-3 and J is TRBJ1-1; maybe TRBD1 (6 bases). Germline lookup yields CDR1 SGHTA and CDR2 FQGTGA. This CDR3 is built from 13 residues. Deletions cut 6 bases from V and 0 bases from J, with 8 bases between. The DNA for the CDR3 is TGTGCCAGCAGGGGGACAATGAACACTGAAGCTTTCTTT. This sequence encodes CASRGTMNTEAFF.

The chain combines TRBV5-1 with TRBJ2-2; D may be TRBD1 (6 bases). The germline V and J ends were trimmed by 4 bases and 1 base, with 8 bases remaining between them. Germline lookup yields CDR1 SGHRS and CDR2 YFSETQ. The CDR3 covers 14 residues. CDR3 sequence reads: CASSPTGNTGELFF. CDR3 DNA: TGCGCCAGCAGCCCGACAGGGAACACCGGGGAGCTGTTTTTT.

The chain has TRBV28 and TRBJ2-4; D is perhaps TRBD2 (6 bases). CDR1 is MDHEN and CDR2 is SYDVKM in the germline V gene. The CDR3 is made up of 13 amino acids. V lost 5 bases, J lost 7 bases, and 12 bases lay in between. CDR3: CASSGGDTNIQYF. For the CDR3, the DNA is TGTGCCAGCAGTGGAGGGGATACGAACATTCAGTACTTC.

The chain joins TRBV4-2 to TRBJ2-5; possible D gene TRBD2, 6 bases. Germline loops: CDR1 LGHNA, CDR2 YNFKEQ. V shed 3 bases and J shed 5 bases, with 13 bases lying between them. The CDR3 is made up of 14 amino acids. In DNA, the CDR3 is TGTGCCAGCAGCCAGGGGGGAATGGGGGAGACCCAGTACTTC. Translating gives CASSQGGMGETQYF.

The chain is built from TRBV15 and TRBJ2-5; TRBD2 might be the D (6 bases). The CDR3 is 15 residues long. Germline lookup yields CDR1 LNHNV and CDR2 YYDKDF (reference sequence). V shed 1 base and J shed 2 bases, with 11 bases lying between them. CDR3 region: CATSRGAGRQETQYF. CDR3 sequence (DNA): TGTGCCACCAGCAGAGGCGCGGGAAGGCAAGAGACCCAGTACTTC.

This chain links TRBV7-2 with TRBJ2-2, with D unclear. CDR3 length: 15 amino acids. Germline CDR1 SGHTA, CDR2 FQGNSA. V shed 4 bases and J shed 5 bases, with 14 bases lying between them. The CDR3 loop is CASSSTARGTGELFF. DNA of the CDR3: TGTGCCAGCAGCTCAACGGCCAGAGGTACCGGGGAGCTGTTTTTT.